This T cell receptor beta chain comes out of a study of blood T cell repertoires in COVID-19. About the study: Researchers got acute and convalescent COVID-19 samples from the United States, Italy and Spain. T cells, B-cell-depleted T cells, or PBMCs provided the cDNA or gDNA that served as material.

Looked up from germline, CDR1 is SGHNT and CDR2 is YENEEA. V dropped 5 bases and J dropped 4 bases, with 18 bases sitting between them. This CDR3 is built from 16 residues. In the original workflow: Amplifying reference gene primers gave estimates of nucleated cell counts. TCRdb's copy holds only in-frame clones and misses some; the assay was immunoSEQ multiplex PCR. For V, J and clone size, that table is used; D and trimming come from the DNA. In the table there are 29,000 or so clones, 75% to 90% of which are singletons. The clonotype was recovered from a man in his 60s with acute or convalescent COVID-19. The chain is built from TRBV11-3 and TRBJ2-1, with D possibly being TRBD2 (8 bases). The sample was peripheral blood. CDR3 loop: CASSHRGGGGYNEQFF. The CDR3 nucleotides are TGTGCCAGCAGCCACCGAGGGGGCGGGGGGTACAATGAGCAGTTCTTC.